This entry describes one T cell receptor (beta chain). The antigen is undetermined. The sample comes from a study of T cell responses to AZD1222 COVID-19 vaccine. The repertoire was sequenced with immunoSEQ multiplex PCR; TCRdb's copy has only in-frame clones and lacks some. The data hold approximately 140,000 clones, with roughly 90% observed a single time. Regarding the study as a whole: Within unmutated variant regions lay the reported targets of nearly half of spike-specific TCRs. Just a handful of AZD1222 recipients were seropositive at baseline. Most donors were white British, females outnumbered males, and clonal diversity was possibly underestimated.

Trimming stripped 5 bases from V and 4 bases from J, with 11 bases between. The CDR3 is made up of 14 amino acids. Germline V lookup: CDR1 SGHAT, CDR2 FQNNGV. The rearrangement joins TRBV11-2 to TRBJ2-2; TRBD2 might be the D (5 bases). This sequence originates from an adult who received the AZD1222 COVID-19 vaccine. The sequences come from peripheral blood, collected 28 days after the second AZD1222 dose. CDR3 amino acids: CASSPLASTGELFF. The CDR3 DNA reads as TGTGCCAGCAGCCCGCTAGCAAGCACCGGGGAGCTGTTTTTT.